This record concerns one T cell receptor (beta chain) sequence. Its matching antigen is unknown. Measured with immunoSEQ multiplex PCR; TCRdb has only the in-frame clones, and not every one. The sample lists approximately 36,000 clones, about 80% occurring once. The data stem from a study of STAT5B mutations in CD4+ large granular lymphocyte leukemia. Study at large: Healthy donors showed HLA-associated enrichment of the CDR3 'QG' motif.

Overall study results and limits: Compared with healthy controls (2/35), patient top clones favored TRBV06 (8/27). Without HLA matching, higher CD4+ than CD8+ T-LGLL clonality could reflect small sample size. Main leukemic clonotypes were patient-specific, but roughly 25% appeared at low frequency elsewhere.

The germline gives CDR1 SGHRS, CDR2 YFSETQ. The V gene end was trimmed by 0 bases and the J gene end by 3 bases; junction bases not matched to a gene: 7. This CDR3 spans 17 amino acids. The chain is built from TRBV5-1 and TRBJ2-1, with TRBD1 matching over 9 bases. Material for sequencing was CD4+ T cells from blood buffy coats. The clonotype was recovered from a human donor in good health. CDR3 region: CASSLAPGTGLYNEQFF. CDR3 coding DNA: TGCGCCAGCAGCTTGGCTCCGGGGACAGGGCTCTACAATGAGCAGTTCTTC.